The T cell receptor beta chain under discussion was sequenced for a study of T cells in Graves' hyperthyroidism and ophthalmopathy. Study-wide points: Ophthalmopathy, which appeared later, was predicted by the model a median approximately 6.7 months before onset. Most clonotypes expanded in thyroid above 0.001 were likewise present in blood.

Trimming took 1 base from V and 2 from J; bases not matched to a gene: 4. The length of the CDR3 is 14 residues. Per germline, CDR1 DFQATT and CDR2 SNEGSKA (reference sequence). What was amplified from RNA transcripts were TCR beta CDR3 regions. A set of HTBI primers served as the primers for a first-round RT-PCR of the TCR CDR3. Each CDR3 protein gets one entry after TCRdb re-called the multiplex PCR reads with MiXCR. Of fewer than 750,000 distinct CDR3 sequences in the sample, around 45% are singletons; the top ten hold more than 7.5%. A remark on this clonotype: Its antigen is not known.

The patients, who ranged from 18 to 65 in age, presented with newly diagnosed hyperthyroidism lasting under 2 months. Uncontrolled infection, other autoimmune disease, pregnancy or lactation excluded patients. The clonotype comes from a woman younger than 30 with Graves' hyperthyroidism. Sequences were obtained from peripheral blood or thyroid tissue (not recorded which). The rearrangement uses TRBV20-1 and TRBJ2-7, with 8 positions matching TRBD2. The CDR3 DNA reads as TGCAGTGCTAGAGGAATAGCGGGGCCCTACGAGCAGTACTTC. It yields the protein CSARGIAGPYEQYF.